The rows below give T cell receptor beta chains drawn from one sample of a study of PD-1 blockade in classical Hodgkin lymphoma. The repertoire was sequenced with immunoSEQ multiplex PCR; TCRdb's copy has only in-frame clones and lacks some. The sample holds 5,000 to 6,500 clones, around 68% seen once. The sequences come from peripheral blood mononuclear cells (PBMCs), collected at baseline. The receptors originated from a human donor with classical Hodgkin lymphoma. CDR3s include the opening cysteine and the closing phenylalanine or tryptophan. Fields, in order: CDR3 protein, CDR3 DNA, J gene, D gene, V gene, clone size. The D gene is left open where the match is weak. Where a row states a size, it is once, few, many or the class of an expanded clone; other rows omit it.

cdr3_aa: CASSPSMGPSSYEQYF
cdr3_nt: TGTGCCAGCAGCCCCTCGATGGGCCCAAGCTCCTACGAGCAGTACTTC
j_call: TRBJ2-7
d_call: NA
v_call: TRBV14
clone_size: NA

cdr3_aa: CASSPRYNEAFF
cdr3_nt: TGTGCCAGCAGCCCCCGGTACAATGAAGCTTTCTTT
j_call: TRBJ1-1
d_call: NA
v_call: TRBV6-5
clone_size: NA

cdr3_aa: CASAGGSSYEQYF
cdr3_nt: TGTGCCAGCGCGGGTGGGAGCTCCTACGAGCAGTACTTC
j_call: TRBJ2-7
d_call: NA
v_call: TRBV7-4
clone_size: NA

cdr3_aa: CASSLPGTDQPQHF
cdr3_nt: TGTGCCAGCAGCCTCCCAGGGACGGATCAGCCCCAGCATTTT
j_call: TRBJ1-5
d_call: NA
v_call: TRBV6-1
clone_size: NA

cdr3_aa: CASSISWEQGKMGYTF
cdr3_nt: TGTGCCAGTAGTATATCTTGGGAGCAGGGGAAGATGGGCTACACCTTC
j_call: TRBJ1-2
d_call: NA
v_call: TRBV19
clone_size: NA

cdr3_aa: CASSQETGLSTEAFF
cdr3_nt: TGCGCCAGCAGCCAAGAGACAGGGCTTTCCACTGAAGCTTTCTTT
j_call: TRBJ1-1
d_call: TRBD1
v_call: TRBV4-1
clone_size: NA

cdr3_aa: CASSFGITDTQYF
cdr3_nt: TGTGCCAGCAGTTTCGGCATCACAGATACGCAGTATTTT
j_call: TRBJ2-3
d_call: NA
v_call: TRBV28
clone_size: NA

cdr3_aa: CASSPRGQLDGYTF
cdr3_nt: TGCGCCAGCAGCCCCCGGGGGCAGTTGGATGGCTACACCTTC
j_call: TRBJ1-2
d_call: NA
v_call: TRBV5-1
clone_size: NA

cdr3_aa: CASSLDEGFQPQHF
cdr3_nt: TGTGCCAGCAGCTTAGATGAGGGGTTCCAGCCCCAGCATTTT
j_call: TRBJ1-5
d_call: NA
v_call: TRBV7-8
clone_size: NA

cdr3_aa: CASSSMASNEQFF
cdr3_nt: TGTGCCAGCAGTTCAATGGCAAGCAATGAGCAGTTCTTC
j_call: TRBJ2-1
d_call: NA
v_call: TRBV27
clone_size: NA

cdr3_aa: CAISESVTRGLDGYTF
cdr3_nt: TGTGCCATCAGTGAGTCGGTCACAAGGGGGTTGGATGGCTACACCTTC
j_call: TRBJ1-2
d_call: NA
v_call: TRBV10-3
clone_size: NA

cdr3_aa: CASSPSLNHSGNTIYF
cdr3_nt: TGTGCCAGCAGCCCTTCGTTAAACCACTCTGGAAACACCATATATTTT
j_call: TRBJ1-3
d_call: NA
v_call: TRBV5-6
clone_size: NA

cdr3_aa: CACKENTEAFF
cdr3_nt: TGTGCCTGTAAGGAGAACACTGAAGCTTTCTTT
j_call: TRBJ1-1
d_call: NA
v_call: TRBV30
clone_size: NA

cdr3_aa: CASSVDVAFADTQYF
cdr3_nt: TGTGCCAGCAGCGTAGACGTGGCCTTTGCAGATACGCAGTATTTT
j_call: TRBJ2-3
d_call: NA
v_call: TRBV9
clone_size: few